The 31 T cell receptor beta chains given below trace back to one sample, sequenced in a study of vaccination and CD4 T cells after COVID-19. Stated treatment: roughly ten-day PBMC culture with coronavirus spike peptide pools or control peptides (ViraFEST assay). Sequenced with the Oncomine TCR Beta short-read assay was DNA taken from cultured CD4+ T cells. TCRdb passed the PCR reads through MiXCR, listing each CDR3 protein once. Of about 24,000 distinct CDR3 sequences listed, about 60% are singletons. No cognate antigen is known for these TCRs. The specimen was CD4+ T cells from blood, cultured in vitro. The receptors derive from a human donor who had recovered from COVID-19.

V and J are TRBV5-4 and TRBJ2-7, with a weak D call TRBD1 (6 bases). Trimming pared 4 bases from V and 6 bases from J, leaving 20 bases between. Germline-derived CDR1 and CDR2 are SGHNT and YYREEE (reference sequence). The CDR3 contains 15 residues. The CDR3 nucleotides read TGTGCCAGCAGCACCATCCGGGACAAACCTGGCGAGCAGTACTTC. Residues: CASSTIRDKPGEQYF.

This sequence joins TRBV19 and TRBJ1-1; no clear D gene. Trimming took off 2 bases at V and 5 bases at J, with 9 bases between the two ends. Per the germline V gene, CDR1 is LNHDA and CDR2 is SQIVND (reference sequence). This CDR3 has 13 amino acids. DNA of the CDR3: TGTGCCAGTAGTATATGGGAGGGTACTGAAGCTTTCTTT. Translating it yields CASSIWEGTEAFF.

In its sample, this clonotype was seen a few times. The chain is built from TRBV6-5 and TRBJ1-6; D is possibly TRBD1 (6 bases). Germline loops: CDR1 MNHEY, CDR2 SVGAGI. The CDR3 contains 15 residues. Trimming cost V 3 bases and J 8 bases, with 14 bases left between them. DNA of the CDR3: TGTGCCAGCAGTTATAGGGGGTCAGGAGATTCACCCCTCCACTTT. This encodes CASSYRGSGDSPLHF.

The chain links TRBV2 to TRBJ1-1; D uncertain. Between the trimmed V and J ends, which lost 6 bases and 1 base, there was a span of 9 bases. Germline-derived CDR1 and CDR2 are SNHLY and FYNNEI. CDR3 length: 13 residues. CDR3 nucleotide sequence: TGTGCCAGCAGGCGACTCCCGAACACTGAAGCTTTCTTT. This codes for CASRRLPNTEAFF.

The chain links TRBV12-3 or TRBV12-4 to TRBJ2-7; D gene unclear. The CDR3 sequence is 13 residues long. The germline V and J ends were trimmed by 1 base and 1 base, with 5 bases remaining between them. The CDR3 is CASSLDRSYEQYF. The DNA for the CDR3 is TGTGCCAGCAGTTTAGACCGATCCTACGAGCAGTACTTC.

The chain is built from TRBV20-1 and TRBJ2-7, with unresolved D. Germline V gene sequence: CDR1 DFQATT, CDR2 SNEGSKA (reference sequence). The CDR3 covers 13 residues. V shed 6 bases and J shed 3 bases, with 15 bases lying between them. CDR3 region: CSAPNPIGYEQYF. As DNA, the CDR3 is TGCAGTGCCCCCAACCCCATCGGCTACGAGCAGTACTTC.

This clonotype was recorded once. CDR3 sequence: CSAAPQGRGETQYF. CDR3 nucleotide sequence: TGCAGTGCCGCCCCCCAGGGGCGGGGAGAGACCCAGTACTTC. V and J are TRBV20-1 and TRBJ2-5; D may be TRBD1 or TRBD2 (6 bases each). Germline V gene data show CDR1 as DFQATT and CDR2 as SNEGSKA (reference sequence). Trimming removed 6 bases from V and 4 bases from J, with 18 bases in between. The CDR3 covers 14 residues.

This chain connects TRBV4-2 to TRBJ1-2; D perhaps matches TRBD1 (6 bases). The CDR3 is 12 residues long. CDR1 and CDR2 from the germline V gene are LGHNA and YNFKEQ. The V end lost 1 base, the J end lost 7 bases, and 7 bases lay between the germline ends. For the CDR3, the DNA is TGTGCCAGCAGCCAAGCAGGGGTTGGCTACACCTTC. It yields the protein CASSQAGVGYTF.

The rearrangement uses TRBV29-1 and TRBJ1-5; no clear D. V lost 4 bases and J 3 bases, leaving 10 bases between the germline ends. The CDR3 spans 13 residues. The germline CDR1 and CDR2 sequences are SQVTM and ANQGSEA. CDR3: CSVGVRVNQPQHF. CDR3 coding DNA: TGCAGCGTTGGGGTGAGGGTCAATCAGCCCCAGCATTTT.

Written as DNA, the CDR3 is TGTGCCTGGAGTGTATCCAGAAACTACGAGCAGTACTTC. Amino acid sequence: CAWSVSRNYEQYF. The V call is TRBV30, the J call TRBJ2-7; D is ambiguous. The length of the CDR3 is 13 residues. Germline CDR1 is GTSNPN and CDR2 is SVGIG (reference sequence). Trimming took off 0 bases at V and 3 bases at J, with 9 bases between the two ends. The full variable domain, with the rest looked up from reference TRBV30 and TRBJ2-7, is SQTIHQWPATLVQPVGSPLSLECTVEGTSNPNLYWYRQAAGRGLQLLFYSVGIGQISSEVPQNLSASRPQDRQFILSSKKLLLSDSGFYLCAWSVSRNYEQYFGPGTRLTVT.

This chain uses TRBV28 with TRBJ2-7, with TRBD1 matching 9 bases. J was trimmed by 12 bases and V by 6 bases; bases with no gene match: 9. This CDR3 is built from 12 residues. The V gene's germline CDR1 is MDHEN and CDR2 SYDVKM. The CDR3 DNA follows: TGTGCCAGCAGACGATCAGGACAGGGGTTGTACTTC. As protein: CASRRSGQGLYF.

The chain has TRBV19 and TRBJ2-7; D ambiguous. This CDR3 region has 15 residues. Germline V gene sequence: CDR1 LNHDA, CDR2 SQIVND (reference sequence). Trimming removed 5 bases at V and 0 bases at J, with 14 bases between. CDR3 sequence (DNA): TGTGCCAGTAGTCCGGGCCAGAGGAGCTCCTACGAGCAGTACTTC. Amino acids: CASSPGQRSSYEQYF. Full variable domain (rest looked up from reference TRBV19 and TRBJ2-7): DGGITQSPKYLFRKEGQNVTLSCEQNLNHDAMYWYRQDPGQGLRLIYYSQIVNDFQKGDIAEGYSVSREKKESFPLTVTSAQKNPTAFYLCASSPGQRSSYEQYFGPGTRLTVT.

The chain uses TRBV30 and TRBJ2-3; TRBD1 matches 10 bases. Germline assignment: CDR1 GTSNPN and CDR2 SVGIG (reference sequence). V gave up 2 bases and J gave up 0 bases; unmatched junction bases: 2. The CDR3 contains 15 residues. The CDR3 sequence is CAWSSGQGSTDTQYF. CDR3 DNA: TGTGCCTGGAGTTCGGGACAGGGGAGCACAGATACGCAGTATTTT.

This chain connects TRBV19 to TRBJ1-6, with TRBD1 as a possible D gene (5 bases). V was cut by 4 bases and J by 10 bases, with 11 bases left in between. CDR1 and CDR2 (germline): LNHDA, SQIVND (reference sequence). This CDR3 is 13 amino acids long. The CDR3 nucleotides read TGTGCCAGTAGTACCAGGGAAGGGTCACCCCTCCACTTT. It codes for CASSTREGSPLHF.

The chain employs TRBV20-1 and TRBJ2-1; the D call may be TRBD1 or TRBD2 (5 bases each). Trimming shortened V by 3 bases and J by 8 bases, and 11 bases separated the two germline ends. The CDR3 has 12 residues. Germline lookup yields CDR1 DFQATT and CDR2 SNEGSKA (reference sequence). CDR3 DNA: TGCAGTGCTAGCAGGGAGTTCGATGAGCAGTTCTTC. It codes for CSASREFDEQFF.

This clonotype was counted only a few times. The chain joins TRBV7-2 to TRBJ1-1; possible D gene TRBD1, 6 bases. CDR3 length equals 15 residues. Germline values: CDR1 SGHTA, CDR2 FQGNSA. V shed 6 bases and J shed 4 bases, with 18 bases lying between them. Written as DNA, the CDR3 is TGTGCCAGCAGAAAAGATCGTGGGGGCATCACTGAAGCTTTCTTT. Its translation is CASRKDRGGITEAFF.

The rearrangement links TRBV6-5 to TRBJ1-2; TRBD1 is a possible D gene (5 bases). Deletions cut 3 bases from V and 0 bases from J, with 8 bases between. The germline gives CDR1 MNHEY, CDR2 SVGAGI. The CDR3 loop spans 14 amino acids. The CDR3 here is CASSYGTPNYGYTF. In DNA form, the CDR3 reads TGTGCCAGCAGTTATGGGACCCCTAACTATGGCTACACCTTC.

V gene TRBV6-5 combines with J gene TRBJ1-2; TRBD1 aligns across 8 bases. Germline V gene data show CDR1 as MNHEY and CDR2 as SVGAGI. The V and J ends lost 2 bases and 8 bases, in that order; junction bases with no gene match: 7. The CDR3 has 14 amino acids. The chain's CDR3 is CASSYGRGLGGYTF. In nucleotides, the CDR3 is TGTGCCAGCAGTTACGGCAGGGGGCTTGGAGGCTACACCTTC.

The CDR3 spells CASSPTREVNEQFF. The CDR3 DNA reads as TGCGCCAGCAGTCCTACGCGGGAGGTAAATGAGCAGTTCTTC. This chain links TRBV10-2 with TRBJ2-1; 8 bases agree with TRBD2. The CDR3 contains 14 residues. Germline V gene data show CDR1 as WSHSY and CDR2 as SAAADI. Unmatched junction bases numbered 7, after V lost 5 bases and J lost 7 bases.

The chain links TRBV20-1 to TRBJ1-1, with 10 bases aligning to TRBD1. The V gene end was trimmed by 5 bases and the J gene end by 4 bases; junction bases not matched to a gene: 4. The CDR3 totals 13 residues. The germline CDR1 and CDR2 sequences are DFQATT and SNEGSKA (reference sequence). The CDR3 DNA reads TGCAGTGCTGGGGGGGACAGGGGCACTGAAGCTTTCTTT. It encodes CSAGGDRGTEAFF.

This rearrangement joins TRBV20-1 to TRBJ2-7; 14 nucleotides agree with TRBD2. Trimming at V came to 4 bases and at J to 1 base, leaving 6 bases not matched to a gene. This CDR3 spans 16 amino acids. Germline CDR1 is DFQATT and CDR2 is SNEGSKA (reference sequence). In nucleotides, the CDR3 is TGCAGTGCTACCGGGACTAGCGGGAGAAGGTCCTACGAGCAGTACTTC. Translating it yields CSATGTSGRRSYEQYF.

The rearrangement joins TRBV7-9 to TRBJ2-7, with TRBD1 as a possible D gene (6 bases). The CDR3 spans 17 residues. V dropped 5 bases and J dropped 5 bases, with 25 bases sitting between them. The germline gives CDR1 SEHNR, CDR2 FQNEAQ (reference sequence). CDR3 protein: CASSTQRKDRLVDEQYF. CDR3 nucleotides: TGTGCCAGCAGCACTCAACGTAAAGACAGGCTGGTCGACGAGCAGTACTTC.

The chain employs TRBV2 and TRBJ2-1, with 16 nucleotides matching TRBD2. J gave up 5 bases and V 6 bases, and 1 base lay outside the gene matches. The CDR3 is 15 residues long. Germline CDR1 SNHLY, CDR2 FYNNEI. In DNA, the CDR3 is TGTGCCAGCAGGGGACTAGCGGGAGGGCACAATGAGCAGTTCTTC. This translates into CASRGLAGGHNEQFF.

The chain carries TRBV24-1 and TRBJ2-3; D is undetermined. The V and J ends lost 4 bases and 2 bases respectively, with 9 bases between them. Germline V lookup: CDR1 KGHDR, CDR2 SFDVKD. The CDR3 sequence is 14 residues long. CDR3 residues: CATSDLAHTDTQYF. DNA of the CDR3: TGTGCCACCAGTGACTTGGCGCACACAGATACGCAGTATTTT.

A single count supports this clonotype. The rearrangement joins TRBV11-2 to TRBJ2-7; 8 nucleotides match TRBD1. Germline assignment: CDR1 SGHAT and CDR2 FQNNGV. Unmatched junction bases numbered 13, after V lost 5 bases and J lost 1 base. The CDR3 runs 17 residues. The CDR3 reads CASSLPRGQGKSYEQYF. CDR3 nucleotide sequence: TGTGCCAGCAGCCTCCCCCGCGGACAGGGCAAATCCTACGAGCAGTACTTC.

In its sample, this clonotype was seen once. V usage is TRBV20-1 and J usage is TRBJ1-2; D is unclear. CDR3 length equals 12 residues. Trimming left V 3 bases short and J 4 bases short, with 9 bases between. Germline CDR1 DFQATT, CDR2 SNEGSKA (reference sequence). CDR3 protein: CSASPGRYGYTF. In DNA form, the CDR3 reads TGCAGTGCTAGCCCCGGGCGCTATGGCTACACCTTC.

This clonotype was detected once. DNA of the CDR3: TGTGCCAGCAGTTACAGCCACCCACAACGGTCTGGAAACACCATATATTTT. Amino acid sequence: CASSYSHPQRSGNTIYF. The chain couples TRBV6-5 to TRBJ1-3; D is unresolved. The germline V and J ends were trimmed by 2 bases and 1 base, with 15 bases remaining between them. CDR1 is MNHEY and CDR2 is SVGAGI in the germline V gene. The CDR3 consists of 17 residues.

The sample holds a few counts of this clonotype. The chain combines TRBV27 with TRBJ2-7, with 15 bases fitting TRBD2. CDR3 size: 23 residues. Germline values: CDR1 MNHEY, CDR2 SMNVEV (reference sequence). Trimming removed 6 bases from V and 0 bases from J; junction bases left unmatched: 24. CDR3 amino acids: CASSPADRGSWTSGRGYSYEQYF. As DNA, the CDR3 is TGTGCCAGCAGCCCTGCGGACAGGGGGTCTTGGACTAGCGGGAGGGGGTACTCCTACGAGCAGTACTTC.

V gene TRBV5-6 combines with J gene TRBJ2-1, with D maybe TRBD1 (5 bases). Germline values: CDR1 SGHDT, CDR2 YYEEEE. The CDR3 sequence is 13 residues long. Between the trimmed V and J ends, which lost 1 base and 6 bases, there was a span of 8 bases. CDR3 sequence: CASSLWGGNEQFF. The CDR3 coding sequence is TGTGCCAGCAGCTTGTGGGGCGGCAATGAGCAGTTCTTC.

The gene calls are TRBV7-9 and TRBJ2-7, with TRBD2 matching over 9 bases. Germline V gives CDR1 SEHNR, CDR2 FQNEAQ (reference sequence). The CDR3 extends over 16 amino acids. After removal of 7 bases from V and 6 bases from J, the junction contained 16 bases not matched to a gene. In DNA form, the CDR3 reads TGTGCCAGCACCCAAGGGGGGGCTAGCGGGATTCCCGAGCAGTACTTC. This gives the protein CASTQGGASGIPEQYF.

The V and J genes are TRBV7-3 and TRBJ2-7, with D unresolved. This CDR3 comprises 15 residues. CDR1 and CDR2 from the germline V gene are SGHTA and FQGTGA. V was trimmed by 2 bases and J by 2 bases, leaving 13 bases between them. CDR3 bases: TGTGCCAGCAGCTTATCACCGACTGTAGCCTACGAGCAGTACTTC. It yields the protein CASSLSPTVAYEQYF.